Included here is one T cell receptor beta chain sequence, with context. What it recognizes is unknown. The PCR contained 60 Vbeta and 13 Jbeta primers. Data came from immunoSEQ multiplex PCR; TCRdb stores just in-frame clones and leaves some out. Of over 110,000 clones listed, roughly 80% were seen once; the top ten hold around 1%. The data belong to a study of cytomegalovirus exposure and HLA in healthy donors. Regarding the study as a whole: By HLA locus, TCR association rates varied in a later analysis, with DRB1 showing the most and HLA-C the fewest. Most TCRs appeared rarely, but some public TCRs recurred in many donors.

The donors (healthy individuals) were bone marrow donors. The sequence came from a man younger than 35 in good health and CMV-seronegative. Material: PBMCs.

The CDR3 DNA reads TGTGCCAGCCGGACTAGCGGGGGGGCAAAGACCCAGTACTTC. It is translated as CASRTSGGAKTQYF. This chain joins TRBV6-1 and TRBJ2-5; 15 positions agree with TRBD2. The ends lost 8 bases at V and 6 bases at J; junction bases unmatched: 4. Germline CDR1 and CDR2: MNHNS and SASEGT. This CDR3 spans 14 amino acids.